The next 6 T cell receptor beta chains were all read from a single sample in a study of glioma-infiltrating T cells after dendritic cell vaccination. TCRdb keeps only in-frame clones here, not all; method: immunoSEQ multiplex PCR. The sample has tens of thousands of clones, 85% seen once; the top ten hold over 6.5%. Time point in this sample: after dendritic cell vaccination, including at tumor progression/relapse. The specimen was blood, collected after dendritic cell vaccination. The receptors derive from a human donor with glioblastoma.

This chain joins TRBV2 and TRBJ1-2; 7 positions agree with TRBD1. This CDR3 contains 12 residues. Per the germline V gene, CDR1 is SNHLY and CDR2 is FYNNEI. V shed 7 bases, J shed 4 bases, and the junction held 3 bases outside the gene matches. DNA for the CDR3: TGTGCCAGCAACAGACAGGGCTATGGCTACACCTTC. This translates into CASNRQGYGYTF.

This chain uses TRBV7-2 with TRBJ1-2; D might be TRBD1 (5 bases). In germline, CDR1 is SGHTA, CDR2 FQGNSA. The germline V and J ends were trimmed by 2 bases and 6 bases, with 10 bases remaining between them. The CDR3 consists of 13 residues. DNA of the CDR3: TGTGCCAGCAGCTTATCCAGGGCCGATGGCTACACCTTC. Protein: CASSLSRADGYTF.

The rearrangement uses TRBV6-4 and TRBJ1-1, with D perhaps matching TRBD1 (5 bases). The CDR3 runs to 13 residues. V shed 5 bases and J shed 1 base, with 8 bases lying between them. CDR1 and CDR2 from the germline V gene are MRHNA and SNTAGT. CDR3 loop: CASSLTENTEAFF. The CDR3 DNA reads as TGTGCCAGCAGTCTGACAGAGAACACTGAAGCTTTCTTT.

This chain's CDR3 is CASSLARTSGKNIQYF. As DNA, the CDR3 is TGTGCCAGCAGCTTAGCGAGGACTAGCGGCAAAAACATTCAGTACTTC. The chain links TRBV7-9 to TRBJ2-4; 10 bases fit TRBD2. Trimming removed 0 bases from V and 3 bases from J; junction bases left unmatched: 2. The CDR3 spans 16 residues. The germline V gene has CDR1 SEHNR and CDR2 FQNEAQ (reference sequence).

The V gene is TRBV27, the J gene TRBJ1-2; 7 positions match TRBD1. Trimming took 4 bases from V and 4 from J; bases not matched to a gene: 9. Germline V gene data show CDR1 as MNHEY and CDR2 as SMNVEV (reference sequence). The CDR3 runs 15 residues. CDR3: CASSSSVTGLYGYTF. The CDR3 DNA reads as TGTGCCAGCAGTTCATCCGTGACAGGGCTCTATGGCTACACCTTC.

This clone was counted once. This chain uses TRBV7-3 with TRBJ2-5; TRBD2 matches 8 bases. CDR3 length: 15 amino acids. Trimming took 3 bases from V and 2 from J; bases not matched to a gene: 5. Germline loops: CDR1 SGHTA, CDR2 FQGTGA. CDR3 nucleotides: TGTGCCAGCAGCTTTGCGGGAGGCTGGCAAGAGACCCAGTACTTC. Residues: CASSFAGGWQETQYF. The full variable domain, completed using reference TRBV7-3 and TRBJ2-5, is GAGVSQTPSNKVTEKGKYVELRCDPISGHTALYWYRQSLGQGPEFLIYFQGTGAADDSGLPNDRFFAVRPEGSVSTLKIQRTERGDSAVYLCASSFAGGWQETQYFGPGTRLLVL.